The 28 T cell receptor beta chains below come from one sample, sequenced in a study of beta chain features in type 1 diabetes. Study-wide points: Moderate but significant shortening of TCRB CDR3s was recorded in all four CD4+ subsets from Type 1 diabetes patients.

Expressed TCRB transcripts got sequenced, as all isolated RNA was reverse transcribed. Produced via immunoSEQ multiplex PCR; TCRdb's table is partial and in-frame only. The repertoire holds a few hundred thousand clones, about 24% seen once, with around 0.011% in the top ten. These receptors are not linked to any known antigen. The specimen was naive CD4+ T cells from blood. The receptors shown here come from a woman in her thirties with type 1 diabetes.

CDR3: CAMRDSGSPNTGELFF. DNA for the CDR3: TGTGCCATGCGAGATAGCGGGAGCCCCAACACCGGGGAGCTGTTTTTT. This rearrangement joins TRBV10-3 to TRBJ2-2; 9 bases align to TRBD2. CDR3 size: 16 residues. V shed 9 bases, J shed 2 bases, and the junction held 10 bases outside the gene matches. Germline V CDR1 and CDR2: ENHRY, SYGVKD.

This clone was observed a handful of times. V is TRBV29-1 and J is TRBJ2-7; tentative D call: TRBD2 (6 bases). Trimming removed 4 bases at V and 4 bases at J, with 8 bases between. CDR1 SQVTM and CDR2 ANQGSEA come from the germline V gene. The CDR3 contains 11 residues. The CDR3 reads CSVVREYEQYF. The CDR3, as DNA: TGCAGCGTTGTTCGGGAGTACGAGCAGTACTTC.

A few counts support this clone. The chain joins TRBV7-3 to TRBJ2-1; D perhaps matches TRBD1 (6 bases). The CDR3 totals 14 residues. CDR1 and CDR2 from the germline V gene are SGHTA and FQGTGA. The V end lost 1 base, the J end lost 9 bases, and 13 bases lay between the germline ends. The CDR3 spells CASSLNAIRGEQFF. DNA for the CDR3: TGTGCCAGCAGCTTAAACGCTATCAGGGGTGAGCAGTTCTTC.

The chain recombines TRBV4-2 with TRBJ2-1, with 11 bases lining up with TRBD2. The length of the CDR3 is 18 residues. Per germline, CDR1 LGHNA and CDR2 YNFKEQ. V lost 1 base, J lost 4 bases, and 9 bases stayed unmatched. CDR3 loop: CASSQGSSGRSLYNEQFF. CDR3 in DNA: TGTGCCAGCAGCCAAGGATCTAGCGGGAGGTCGCTTTACAATGAGCAGTTCTTC.

In its sample, this clone was seen once. The rearrangement uses TRBV7-3 and TRBJ2-6; 8 bases fit TRBD1. The CDR3 runs 18 residues. V dropped 4 bases and J dropped 4; count of bases not matched to a gene: 12. Germline V gene data show CDR1 as SGHTA and CDR2 as FQGTGA. CDR3 in DNA: TGTGCCAGCAGCTCCGGGACAGGCCTTCTAGGGGGGGCCAACGTCCTGACTTTC. Its protein product is CASSSGTGLLGGANVLTF. The whole variable domain, filled in from reference TRBV7-3 and TRBJ2-6, reads GAGVSQTPSNKVTEKGKYVELRCDPISGHTALYWYRQSLGQGPEFLIYFQGTGAADDSGLPNDRFFAVRPEGSVSTLKIQRTERGDSAVYLCASSSGTGLLGGANVLTFGAGSRLTVL.

This clone was detected a few times. This chain links TRBV30 with TRBJ2-7; a possible D gene is TRBD2 (6 bases). V lost 1 base to trimming and J lost 6 bases, with 13 bases between them. Germline CDR1 and CDR2: GTSNPN and SVGIG (reference sequence). The CDR3 is 13 amino acids. In DNA, the CDR3 is TGTGCCTGGAGTGCAGGAGGCGGGACCGAGCAGTACTTC. Amino acid sequence: CAWSAGGGTEQYF.

The J gene is TRBJ2-3, the V gene TRBV11-3; no clear D gene. Germline lookup yields CDR1 SGHNT and CDR2 YENEEA. Trimming took off 4 bases at V and 5 bases at J, with 16 bases between the two ends. CDR3 length: 15 amino acids. The CDR3 reads CASSSPFELLDTQYF. Written as DNA, the CDR3 is TGTGCCAGCAGCTCACCCTTTGAACTACTAGATACGCAGTATTTT.

This clone has a handful of counts. The chain couples TRBV6-5 to TRBJ1-4; D may be TRBD1 (6 bases). Germline V CDR1 and CDR2: MNHEY, SVGAGI. V dropped 2 bases and J dropped 10 bases, with 14 bases sitting between them. The length of the CDR3 is 14 residues. The CDR3: CASSYKDSARKLFF. CDR3 nucleotides: TGTGCCAGCAGTTACAAGGACAGTGCCCGAAAACTGTTTTTT.

This clone was observed a handful of times. The chain recombines TRBV5-6 with TRBJ2-1; D may be TRBD2 (6 bases). V lost 3 bases, J lost 6 bases, and 16 bases lay in between. Germline loops: CDR1 SGHDT, CDR2 YYEEEE. There are 15 residues in the CDR3. In DNA form, the CDR3 reads TGTGCCAGCAGCTCGAGGTCGGGAGATGGCAATGAGCAGTTCTTC. Its protein product is CASSSRSGDGNEQFF.

This clone has a handful of counts. V and J are TRBV20-1 and TRBJ2-7; D call uncertain. V gave up 8 bases and J gave up 3 bases, with 8 bases separating them. This CDR3 has 10 residues. Germline-derived CDR1 and CDR2 are DFQATT and SNEGSKA (reference sequence). The CDR3 sequence: CSPLDYEQYF. DNA of the CDR3: TGCAGTCCCCTAGACTACGAGCAGTACTTC.

The chain recombines TRBV5-1 with TRBJ2-5; 9 bases fit TRBD1. This CDR3 is built from 16 residues. CDR1 is SGHRS, CDR2 YFSETQ, per germline. With V trimmed by 4 bases and J by 5 bases, 12 bases remained unmatched. CDR3 region: CASSPSPGQGQETQYF. In nucleotides, the CDR3 is TGCGCCAGCAGCCCCTCACCGGGACAGGGCCAGGAGACCCAGTACTTC.

The chain has TRBV30 and TRBJ2-1; 7 nucleotides match TRBD2. The CDR3 consists of 14 residues. The V gene's germline CDR1 is GTSNPN and CDR2 SVGIG (reference sequence). V lost 3 bases and J lost 8; bases outside the gene matches: 10. The CDR3: CAWSPWGRVHEQFF. For the CDR3, the DNA is TGTGCCTGGAGCCCATGGGGGAGGGTCCATGAGCAGTTCTTC.

The V call is TRBV7-9, the J call TRBJ1-1, with 7 bases that match TRBD1. The CDR3 is 12 residues long. V gave up 3 bases and J gave up 6 bases; unmatched junction bases: 1. Germline assignment: CDR1 SEHNR and CDR2 FQNEAQ (reference sequence). CDR3 sequence reads: CASSLGQSEAFF. The CDR3, as DNA: TGTGCCAGCAGCTTGGGACAGTCTGAAGCTTTCTTT.

This chain uses TRBV5-4 with TRBJ2-3, with TRBD2 identical over 14 bases. CDR3 length equals 16 residues. CDR1 and CDR2 from the germline V gene are SGHNT and YYREEE (reference sequence). V dropped 4 bases and J dropped 4; count of bases not matched to a gene: 5. CDR3 region: CASSTGLAGAADTQYF. In nucleotides, the CDR3 is TGTGCCAGCAGCACGGGACTAGCGGGAGCGGCAGATACGCAGTATTTT.

V is TRBV6-5 and J is TRBJ2-7, with D maybe TRBD2 (5 bases). Trimming took 8 bases from V and 0 from J, leaving 8 bases between them. From germline, CDR1 is MNHEY and CDR2 SVGAGI. The CDR3 covers 12 residues. CDR3 bases: TGTGCCAGCGGGAGCCACTCCTACGAGCAGTACTTC. Translated, it gives CASGSHSYEQYF.

In this sample, this clone turned up a few times. This chain uses TRBV30 with TRBJ2-5; D is uncertain. The J call may be wrong; the DNA end is better matched by TRBJ2-7. This CDR3 region has 11 residues. Germline V gene sequence: CDR1 GTSNPN, CDR2 SVGIG (reference sequence). The CDR3 sequence is CAWRSWSEQYF. CDR3 DNA: TGTGCCTGGAGGAGCTGGTCCGAGCAGTACTTC.

This clone was seen a few times. The V and J genes are TRBV2 and TRBJ2-1; 12 nucleotides agree with TRBD2. The V and J ends lost 6 bases and 9 bases, in that order; junction bases with no gene match: 15. CDR3 size: 17 residues. Per germline, CDR1 SNHLY and CDR2 FYNNEI. CDR3 residues: CASSLPLAGGHPGEQFF. DNA for the CDR3: TGTGCCAGCAGCCTACCCCTAGCGGGAGGGCATCCGGGTGAGCAGTTCTTC.

This clone has a handful of counts. This rearrangement joins TRBV19 to TRBJ2-4; a weak D match, TRBD2 (5 bases). From germline, CDR1 is LNHDA and CDR2 SQIVND (reference sequence). The CDR3 has 14 amino acids. Trimming took off 7 bases at V and 3 bases at J, with 13 bases between the two ends. The CDR3 DNA is TGTGCCAGTACTGATCGAGGAGGCAAAAACATTCAGTACTTC. It is translated as CASTDRGGKNIQYF.

V usage is TRBV15 and J usage is TRBJ2-3; no firm D call. Trimming stripped 3 bases from V and 0 bases from J, with 7 bases between. Germline V lookup: CDR1 LNHNV, CDR2 YYDKDF (reference sequence). The CDR3 is 14 residues long. CDR3 loop: CATSSSLSTDTQYF. The CDR3 bases are TGTGCCACCAGCAGTTCCCTCAGCACAGATACGCAGTATTTT.

The rearrangement joins TRBV30 to TRBJ1-5; D perhaps matches TRBD1 (5 bases). The CDR3 consists of 13 residues. Trimming shortened V by 0 bases and J by 7 bases, and 10 bases separated the two germline ends. Looked up from germline, CDR1 is GTSNPN and CDR2 is SVGIG (reference sequence). For the CDR3, the DNA is TGTGCCTGGAGTGTCGGGGAGGGGCAGCCCCAGCATTTT. It specifies CAWSVGEGQPQHF. The full variable domain, in which reference TRBV30 and TRBJ1-5 provide the parts outside the CDR3, is SQTIHQWPATLVQPVGSPLSLECTVEGTSNPNLYWYRQAAGRGLQLLFYSVGIGQISSEVPQNLSASRPQDRQFILSSKKLLLSDSGFYLCAWSVGEGQPQHFGDGTRLSIL.

This clone was found a few times. The chain couples TRBV27 to TRBJ2-2; the D gene is possibly TRBD1 (6 bases). The CDR3 length is 14 residues. The germline gives CDR1 MNHEY, CDR2 SMNVEV (reference sequence). Trimming removed 2 bases at V and 7 bases at J, with 11 bases between. The CDR3 DNA is TGTGCCAGCAGTTTACGGGGACAAGGCGGGGAGCTGTTTTTT. Translation gives CASSLRGQGGELFF.

This chain joins TRBV21-1 and TRBJ2-1; the D segment call TRBD2 is taken from the table without a DNA check. TRBV21-1 is a pseudogene locus. The CDR3 is made up of 14 amino acids. CDR3 in DNA: TGTGCCAGCAGCGGTCGGGACGGAGGGAATGAGCAGTTCTTC. This sequence encodes CASSGRDGGNEQFF.

The J gene is TRBJ1-2, the V gene TRBV29-1; 8 positions agree with TRBD1. The CDR3 contains 12 residues. With V trimmed by 6 bases and J by 7 bases, 7 bases remained unmatched. The germline CDR1 and CDR2 sequences are SQVTM and ANQGSEA. The CDR3 bases are TGCAGCGTCCACCGGACAGGGCTTGGCTACACCTTC. Its translation is CSVHRTGLGYTF.

This clone turned up a few times. The gene calls are TRBV23-1 and TRBJ2-5, with TRBD1 identical over 7 bases. TRBV23-1 is given ORF status, its function remaining uncertain. CDR3 length: 18 residues. Unmatched junction bases numbered 14, after V lost 0 bases and J lost 4 bases. Here the CDR3 reads CASSQSSLRDSRGETQYF. The CDR3 coding sequence is TGCGCCAGCAGTCAATCGAGCCTCCGGGACAGTAGAGGAGAGACCCAGTACTTC.

The J gene is TRBJ1-1, the V gene TRBV27; 7 bases match TRBD1. V trimming: 11 bases; J trimming: 11 bases; junction bases outside the gene matches: 17. This CDR3 spans 13 amino acids. Per the germline V gene, CDR1 is MNHEY and CDR2 is SMNVEV (reference sequence). CDR3 loop: CAFKRAGGHLAFF. In nucleotides, the CDR3 is TGTGCCTTCAAAAGGGCAGGGGGGCACCTGGCTTTCTTT.

The chain has TRBV30 and TRBJ2-7; a possible D gene is TRBD2 (5 bases). This CDR3 spans 13 amino acids. Germline V gives CDR1 GTSNPN, CDR2 SVGIG (reference sequence). Trimming removed 6 bases at V and 3 bases at J, with 15 bases between. The CDR3 loop is CACAPSGVYEQYF. The CDR3 nucleotides are TGTGCCTGTGCTCCAAGCGGCGTCTACGAGCAGTACTTC.

This clone was observed a few times. The genes are TRBV29-1 and TRBJ1-5; 9 bases map to TRBD1. V trimming: 5 bases; J trimming: 4 bases; junction bases outside the gene matches: 9. CDR1 and CDR2 from the germline V gene are SQVTM and ANQGSEA. The length of the CDR3 is 15 residues. The chain's CDR3 is CSVKTKQGANQPQHF. CDR3 DNA: TGCAGCGTTAAGACCAAACAGGGGGCGAATCAGCCCCAGCATTTT.

The rearrangement links TRBV7-2 to TRBJ1-2, with a possible D match to TRBD1 (6 bases). Germline V CDR1 and CDR2: SGHTA, FQGNSA. V was clipped by 2 bases and J by 3 bases, with 10 bases between them. The length of the CDR3 is 14 residues. Written as DNA, the CDR3 is TGTGCCAGCAGCTTATCCTCAGGGGACTATGGCTACACCTTC. Translated, it gives CASSLSSGDYGYTF.